A single sample is the source of the 27 T cell receptor beta chains below, sequenced in a study of siplizumab effects on memory and regulatory T cells. The protocol was immunoSEQ multiplex PCR, while the TCRdb copy is restricted to in-frame clones and leaves out a portion. The sample lists under 130,000 clones, approximately 94% occurring once. Sequencing used CD4+ T cells sorted from blood. These receptors all stem from a human donor in good health.

The chain links TRBV5-1 to TRBJ1-6; a possible D gene is TRBD1 (5 bases). Trimming shortened V by 5 bases and J by 2 bases, and 14 bases separated the two germline ends. The germline V gene encodes CDR1 SGHRS and CDR2 YFSETQ. The CDR3 sequence is 16 residues long. CDR3 region: CASRGGLMPYNSPLHF. DNA for the CDR3: TGCGCCAGCAGGGGGGGTCTGATGCCCTATAATTCACCCCTCCACTTT.

V and J are TRBV14 and TRBJ2-5; D is uncertain. Germline V gene lookup returns CDR1 SGHDN and CDR2 FVKESK. This CDR3 has 13 amino acids. V lost 0 bases and J 5 bases, leaving 7 bases between the germline ends. The CDR3 sequence is CASSQDYRETQYF. Here the CDR3 DNA reads TGTGCCAGCAGCCAAGATTACCGGGAGACCCAGTACTTC.

The chain is built from TRBV11-3 and TRBJ2-3; D uncertain. The CDR3 length is 16 residues. Trimming took off 1 base at V and 3 bases at J, with 14 bases between the two ends. Germline CDR1 is SGHNT and CDR2 is YENEEA. This CDR3 is CASSLALGFETDTQYF. DNA for the CDR3: TGTGCCAGCAGCTTAGCTTTAGGGTTTGAGACAGATACGCAGTATTTT.

The CDR3 nucleotides read TGTGCCAGCAGCACCCGACAGGGGGCGAGAACCGGGGAGCTGTTTTTT. Protein: CASSTRQGARTGELFF. This chain joins TRBV7-3 and TRBJ2-2, with TRBD1 identical over 10 bases. V trimming: 5 bases; J trimming: 5 bases; junction bases outside the gene matches: 8. The V gene's germline CDR1 is SGHTA and CDR2 FQGTGA. The CDR3 has 16 residues.

J is TRBJ1-1 and V is TRBV7-8; D may be TRBD1 (5 bases). Germline loops: CDR1 SGHVS, CDR2 FQNEAQ. V shed 5 bases and J shed 7 bases, with 17 bases lying between them. This CDR3 contains 14 residues. CDR3 in amino acids: CASSLALVGGEAFF. The CDR3 nucleotides are TGTGCCAGCAGCCTGGCCTTGGTGGGGGGTGAAGCTTTCTTT.

This sequence joins TRBV6-1 and TRBJ2-5; D is perhaps TRBD1 (7 bases). The CDR3 runs to 15 residues. The V and J ends lost 5 bases and 5 bases respectively, with 18 bases between them. Germline CDR1 reads MNHNS; CDR2 reads SASEGT. The CDR3: CASSPGGGREETQYF. For the CDR3, the DNA is TGTGCCAGCAGTCCAGGAGGGGGCAGGGAGGAGACCCAGTACTTC.

The DNA for the CDR3 is TGTGCCAGCAGTTTAATGACTAGCGGGATTTACAATGAGCAGTTCTTC. Translating it yields CASSLMTSGIYNEQFF. V usage is TRBV27 and J usage is TRBJ2-1; 11 nucleotides match TRBD2. This CDR3 is 16 amino acids long. Per the germline V gene, CDR1 is MNHEY and CDR2 is SMNVEV (reference sequence). The J segment lost 4 bases and the V segment lost 2 bases, leaving 4 bases of the junction unmatched.

The rearrangement joins TRBV5-1 to TRBJ2-3; TRBD1 agrees at 10 bases. This CDR3 comprises 15 residues. The trim removed 4 bases at V and 4 bases at J, leaving 6 bases unmatched. Germline V gives CDR1 SGHRS, CDR2 YFSETQ. CDR3 in DNA: TGCGCCAGCAGCCTTGGACAGGGGGGCCCAGATACGCAGTATTTT. Residues: CASSLGQGGPDTQYF.

The chain is built from TRBV9 and TRBJ1-1, with 11 bases identical to TRBD1. V lost 0 bases and J lost 10; bases outside the gene matches: 2. This CDR3 region has 13 residues. CDR1 SGDLS and CDR2 YYNGEE come from the germline V gene. CDR3 DNA sequence: TGTGCCAGCAGCGTAGACGGGACAGGGGGAGCTTTCTTT. It specifies CASSVDGTGGAFF.

The gene calls are TRBV6-5 and TRBJ1-1, with D unresolved. The V gene's germline CDR1 is MNHEY and CDR2 SVGAGI. The CDR3 has 13 residues. Between the trimmed V and J ends, which lost 7 bases and 9 bases, there was a span of 18 bases. CDR3 sequence: CASTPGLGSKAFF. DNA for the CDR3: TGTGCCAGCACCCCCGGGTTGGGCTCCAAAGCTTTCTTT.

V is TRBV11-2 and J is TRBJ2-3; D not certain. This CDR3 has 11 residues. Germline V lookup: CDR1 SGHAT, CDR2 FQNNGV. Trimming cost V 4 bases and J 5 bases, with 4 bases left between them. The CDR3 nucleotides are TGTGCCAGCAGCTCGGGAGATACGCAGTATTTT. Protein: CASSSGDTQYF.

V and J are TRBV4-1 and TRBJ2-2; 12 positions match TRBD2. The CDR3 is 17 amino acids. Germline V gene sequence: CDR1 MGHRA, CDR2 YSYEKL. Unmatched junction bases numbered 6, after V lost 3 bases and J lost 4 bases. The CDR3 DNA reads as TGCGCCAGCAGCCAGGGGACTAGCGGGTTCTCCACCGGGGAGCTGTTTTTT. Protein: CASSQGTSGFSTGELFF.

The chain combines TRBV10-2 with TRBJ2-5; tentatively, D is TRBD2 (6 bases). CDR3 length equals 13 residues. The V end lost 4 bases, the J end lost 1 base, and 7 bases lay between the germline ends. CDR1 WSHSY and CDR2 SAAADI come from the germline V gene. CDR3 coding DNA: TGCGCCAGCAGTGGTAGCGGCCAAGAGACCCAGTACTTC. This encodes CASSGSGQETQYF.

This chain joins TRBV10-3 and TRBJ2-1; possibly TRBD1 for D (5 bases). With 7 bases removed from V and 6 bases from J, the gap between germline ends came to 13 bases. There are 13 residues in the CDR3. CDR1 ENHRY and CDR2 SYGVKD come from the germline V gene. CDR3 loop: CAITVAGINEQFF. The CDR3, as DNA: TGTGCCATCACGGTGGCAGGGATCAATGAGCAGTTCTTC.

This clone was detected a few times. The V and J genes are TRBV19 and TRBJ1-1; the D is unclear. CDR3 length equals 14 residues. V lost 7 bases to trimming and J lost 1 base, with 13 bases between them. Germline V gene lookup returns CDR1 LNHDA and CDR2 SQIVND (reference sequence). The CDR3 protein is CASTRNLGNTEAFF. CDR3 in DNA: TGTGCCAGTACCCGGAATCTTGGGAACACTGAAGCTTTCTTT.

This sequence joins TRBV18 and TRBJ2-7, with a tentative D call TRBD2 (6 bases). CDR1 KGHSH and CDR2 LQKENI come from the germline V gene. Trimming removed 5 bases from V and 0 bases from J, with 17 bases in between. The CDR3 has 16 residues. CDR3 residues: CASSKGPPGGSYEQYF. The CDR3 DNA follows: TGTGCCAGCTCAAAAGGACCGCCCGGGGGCTCCTACGAGCAGTACTTC.

This chain joins TRBV7-3 and TRBJ2-2; D perhaps matches TRBD1 (6 bases). CDR1 and CDR2 from the germline V gene are SGHTA and FQGTGA. The CDR3 length is 15 residues. V was trimmed by 5 bases and J by 0 bases, leaving 10 bases between them. The CDR3 region is CASSPGQTNTGELFF. The CDR3 DNA sequence: TGTGCCAGCAGCCCGGGACAAACGAACACCGGGGAGCTGTTTTTT.

The chain links TRBV2 to TRBJ2-3; weak D call: TRBD2 (6 bases). The V gene's germline CDR1 is SNHLY and CDR2 FYNNEI. V was trimmed by 4 bases and J by 0 bases, leaving 17 bases between them. The CDR3 loop spans 17 amino acids. CDR3 bases: TGTGCCAGCAGTGCCCTCGCGGGGTCTACTAGCACAGATACGCAGTATTTT. This encodes CASSALAGSTSTDTQYF.

The V gene is TRBV7-3, the J gene TRBJ2-5, with D unresolved. V lost 7 bases to trimming and J lost 3 bases, with 12 bases between them. This CDR3 spans 13 amino acids. Germline CDR1 SGHTA, CDR2 FQGTGA. The chain's CDR3 is CASKYGREETQYF. The CDR3 DNA is TGTGCCAGCAAGTACGGTCGGGAAGAGACCCAGTACTTC.

V usage is TRBV25-1 and J usage is TRBJ1-6; D is ambiguous. Trimming left V 1 base short and J 9 bases short, with 7 bases between. CDR3 length equals 13 residues. Germline assignment: CDR1 MGHDK and CDR2 SYGVNS. Here the CDR3 reads CASSEFRVSPLHF. In DNA form, the CDR3 reads TGTGCCAGCAGTGAATTTCGGGTTTCACCCCTCCACTTT.

The chain recombines TRBV6-5 with TRBJ2-5; perhaps TRBD2 as D (5 bases). Per germline, CDR1 MNHEY and CDR2 SVGAGI. V was clipped by 8 bases and J by 0 bases, with 10 bases between them. The CDR3 length is 13 residues. CDR3 protein: CASRDPYQETQYF. CDR3 DNA: TGTGCCAGCCGGGATCCGTACCAAGAGACCCAGTACTTC.

The chain recombines TRBV15 with TRBJ1-2; D is unresolved. This CDR3 has 14 amino acids. V was trimmed by 1 base and J by 1 base, leaving 7 bases between them. The germline gives CDR1 LNHNV, CDR2 YYDKDF (reference sequence). This CDR3 is CATSRVEDNYGYTF. The CDR3 region has the DNA TGTGCCACCAGCAGAGTAGAGGATAACTATGGCTACACCTTC.

The chain has TRBV21-1 and TRBJ2-7; TRBD2 is the table's D call, not checked against the DNA. TRBV21-1 is noted as a pseudogene. There are 15 residues in the CDR3. Here the CDR3 DNA reads TGTGCCAGCAGCAAAGCGACTAGCGGGGCCTACGAGCAGTACTTC. It specifies CASSKATSGAYEQYF.

This clone was counted a few times. The gene calls are TRBV4-3 and TRBJ1-1; 7 nucleotides agree with TRBD1. CDR1 and CDR2 from the germline V gene are LGHNA and YSLEER. CDR3 length: 14 residues. V shed 0 bases, J shed 5 bases, and the junction held 3 bases outside the gene matches. The CDR3 here is CASSQDGTATEAFF. The CDR3 region has the DNA TGCGCCAGCAGCCAAGATGGGACAGCAACTGAAGCTTTCTTT.

This clone was found once. The chain joins TRBV6-5 to TRBJ1-2; D might be TRBD1 (5 bases). In germline, CDR1 is MNHEY, CDR2 SVGAGI. The CDR3 extends over 14 amino acids. V was trimmed by 6 bases and J by 4 bases, leaving 15 bases between them. The CDR3 bases are TGTGCCAGCAGGTTCCGCCGGGGCTCCTATGGCTACACCTTC. Translation: CASRFRRGSYGYTF.

CDR3 nucleotides: TGTGCCTGGACCCCTCACCCCCTCCTACGGGGTGGGAATGGCTACACCTTC. Translated, it gives CAWTPHPLLRGGNGYTF. The rearrangement links TRBV30 to TRBJ1-2; D is ambiguous. V was cut by 4 bases and J by 6 bases, with 27 bases left in between. This CDR3 is 17 amino acids long. The V gene's germline CDR1 is GTSNPN and CDR2 SVGIG (reference sequence).

V and J are TRBV4-1 and TRBJ1-2, with D maybe TRBD1 (6 bases). Germline CDR1 MGHRA, CDR2 YSYEKL. Trimming left V 3 bases short and J 1 base short, with 18 bases between. The CDR3 covers 17 residues. The CDR3, as DNA: TGCGCCAGCAGCCATAATCCCCGGGACACCCTTAACTATGGCTACACCTTC. As protein: CASSHNPRDTLNYGYTF.